These 21 T cell receptor beta chains share one sample of origin, sequenced in a study of shared clonotypes between healthy human individuals (TCRdb year 2020). CD8 naive samples were CD45RO-negative cells positively selected for CCR7, giving a CD45RA+CCR7+ population that excluded TemRA cells. Receptors were amplified or captured by the immunoSEQ multiplex PCR assay. Here the immuneACCESS table is served through TCRdb, limited to in-frame sequences with V and J called. Missing clones are a known gap in these copies; in checked studies unresolved V genes cover under half, and the rest lacks a known reason. A total of about 2.1 million clones appear in this sample, 85% to 95% of them only once. The top ten constitute 1.5% to 2% of the sample. The sequenced sample was naive CD8+ T cells from PBMCs. The sample's cell subset or site label, decoded: CD45RA+CCR7+. The receptors derive from a man aged 18 to 30 in good health. Some clones in this sample may be carry-over from other donors' samples.

V is TRBV28 and J is TRBJ2-7; TRBD2 agrees at 11 bases. This CDR3 comprises 19 residues. Germline V gene lookup returns CDR1 MDHEN and CDR2 SYDVKM. With V trimmed by 6 bases and J by 2 bases, 18 bases remained unmatched. The CDR3 sequence is CASSLYRSGRALTTYEQYF. CDR3 nucleotide sequence: TGTGCCAGCAGCCTATACCGTAGCGGGAGGGCCCTAACGACCTACGAGCAGTACTTC. Full variable domain (outside the CDR3, taken from reference TRBV28 and TRBJ2-7): DVKVTQSSRYLVKRTGEKVFLECVQDMDHENMFWYRQDPGLGLRLIYFSYDVKMKEKGDIPEGYSVSREKKERFSLILESASTNQTSMYLCASSLYRSGRALTTYEQYFGPGTRLTVT.

This chain links TRBV28 with TRBJ1-1; D not certain. This CDR3 is 14 amino acids long. Germline values: CDR1 MDHEN, CDR2 SYDVKM. V lost 2 bases and J 4 bases, leaving 11 bases between the germline ends. CDR3 region: CASSLSRSVTEAFF. CDR3 nucleotide sequence: TGTGCCAGCAGTTTAAGCAGGTCCGTCACTGAAGCTTTCTTT.

Comments on this clone: Other DNA sequences in this sample translate to the same CDR3. The chain joins TRBV28 to TRBJ1-1; no clear D gene. This CDR3 is 12 amino acids long. Deletions cut 4 bases from V and 1 base from J, with 4 bases between. Germline CDR1 is MDHEN and CDR2 is SYDVKM. The CDR3 DNA follows: TGTGCCAGCAGTTCACCGAACACTGAAGCTTTCTTT. Translating gives CASSSPNTEAFF.

The rearrangement joins TRBV6-5 to TRBJ2-5; 8 nucleotides agree with TRBD2. J gave up 4 bases and V 2 bases, and 6 bases lay outside the gene matches. Germline-derived CDR1 and CDR2 are MNHEY and SVGAGI. The CDR3 is 15 amino acids. CDR3 bases: TGTGCCAGCAGTTACGGGGGGACTAGTAGAGAGACCCAGTACTTC. This translates into CASSYGGTSRETQYF.

The genes are TRBV30 and TRBJ1-1; the D gene is possibly TRBD1 (5 bases). Germline V gene data show CDR1 as GTSNPN and CDR2 as SVGIG (reference sequence). V was shortened by 2 bases and J by 3 bases, with 13 bases between the two germline ends. This CDR3 region has 14 residues. The CDR3 DNA is TGTGCCTGGAGTAATAGGGGCTGGGACACTGAAGCTTTCTTT. Translated, it gives CAWSNRGWDTEAFF.

The J gene is TRBJ1-4, the V gene TRBV6-5, with 7 bases lining up with TRBD1. V was pared by 2 bases and J by 14 bases, with 2 bases of the junction left unmatched. Germline V gene sequence: CDR1 MNHEY, CDR2 SVGAGI. CDR3 size: 11 residues. The chain's CDR3 is CASSYGTELFF. CDR3 bases: TGTGCCAGCAGTTACGGGACAGAGCTGTTTTTT.

The chain carries TRBV7-2 and TRBJ2-3; 12 positions match TRBD2. Germline CDR1 reads SGHTA; CDR2 reads FQGNSA. The CDR3 covers 15 residues. V trimming: 3 bases; J trimming: 6 bases; junction bases outside the gene matches: 4. CDR3 loop: CASSFGTSGSDTQYF. The CDR3 nucleotides read TGTGCCAGCAGCTTCGGGACTAGCGGGTCGGATACGCAGTATTTT.

V and J are TRBV27 and TRBJ2-5; D perhaps matches TRBD1 (6 bases). Trimming removed 1 base at V and 2 bases at J, with 11 bases between. Germline CDR1 is MNHEY and CDR2 is SMNVEV (reference sequence). CDR3 length equals 15 residues. The CDR3 region is CASSLLTGPQETQYF. The DNA of the CDR3 is TGTGCCAGCAGTTTATTGACAGGACCACAAGAGACCCAGTACTTC.

Regarding this clone: The sample contains more than one DNA sequence encoding this CDR3. V is TRBV28 and J is TRBJ2-7; 10 nucleotides agree with TRBD2. Trimming removed 6 bases from V and 3 bases from J; junction bases left unmatched: 5. Germline-derived CDR1 and CDR2 are MDHEN and SYDVKM. The CDR3 is made up of 14 amino acids. The CDR3, as DNA: TGTGCCAGCAGCCGGACTAGCGGATACTACGAGCAGTACTTC. Translated, it gives CASSRTSGYYEQYF.

The genes are TRBV7-9 and TRBJ2-5; 10 positions match TRBD1. After removal of 7 bases from V and 5 bases from J, the junction contained 13 bases not matched to a gene. This CDR3 region has 16 residues. Germline V gene lookup returns CDR1 SEHNR and CDR2 FQNEAQ (reference sequence). DNA for the CDR3: TGTGCCAGCACCGAAAGGCTGGGACAGGGGAGGGAGACCCAGTACTTC. This translates into CASTERLGQGRETQYF.

The chain carries TRBV15 and TRBJ1-1, with D uncertain. The CDR3 runs 15 residues. The germline V gene has CDR1 LNHNV and CDR2 YYDKDF (reference sequence). Deletions cut 2 bases from V and 1 base from J, with 11 bases between. The CDR3, as DNA: TGTGCCACCAGCAGACCCCTGACACGGAACACTGAAGCTTTCTTT. This encodes CATSRPLTRNTEAFF.

The chain links TRBV13 to TRBJ2-1; 7 bases line up with TRBD1. Trimming took 5 bases from V and 1 from J; bases not matched to a gene: 5. The CDR3 has 15 residues. Germline V CDR1 and CDR2: PRHDT, FYEKMQ (reference sequence). The chain's CDR3 is CASSTTGESYNEQFF. Here the CDR3 DNA reads TGTGCCAGCAGCACAACAGGGGAATCCTACAATGAGCAGTTCTTC.

This sequence joins TRBV5-1 and TRBJ2-7; D ambiguous. Germline CDR1 is SGHRS and CDR2 is YFSETQ. With 1 base removed from V and 0 bases from J, the gap between germline ends came to 8 bases. The CDR3 spans 14 residues. The CDR3 DNA follows: TGCGCCAGCAGCTTGTTGGCCCCCTCCTACGAGCAGTACTTC. It encodes CASSLLAPSYEQYF.

V is TRBV28 and J is TRBJ2-7; D might be TRBD2 (5 bases). The V gene's germline CDR1 is MDHEN and CDR2 SYDVKM. This CDR3 is built from 17 residues. V was clipped by 3 bases and J by 4 bases, with 22 bases between them. CDR3 sequence reads: CASSFSLSEAEWYEQYF. The CDR3 DNA is TGTGCCAGCAGTTTCTCCCTCTCGGAGGCTGAGTGGTACGAGCAGTACTTC.

This clone was seen only once. The chain recombines TRBV28 with TRBJ1-5, with 11 nucleotides matching TRBD1. With V trimmed by 5 bases and J by 4 bases, 10 bases remained unmatched. Germline CDR1 MDHEN, CDR2 SYDVKM. This CDR3 comprises 17 residues. In DNA, the CDR3 is TGTGCCAGCAGTCCAAGCATGGGGACAGGGGGGAATCAGCCCCAGCATTTT. It specifies CASSPSMGTGGNQPQHF. Drawing the rest from reference TRBV28 and TRBJ1-5, the complete variable domain is DVKVTQSSRYLVKRTGEKVFLECVQDMDHENMFWYRQDPGLGLRLIYFSYDVKMKEKGDIPEGYSVSREKKERFSLILESASTNQTSMYLCASSPSMGTGGNQPQHFGDGTRLSIL.

CDR3 loop: CASSYDAGGGNPEQFF. Written as DNA, the CDR3 is TGTGCCAGCAGTTACGATGCGGGAGGGGGGAATCCTGAGCAGTTCTTC. The chain recombines TRBV6-5 with TRBJ2-1; 9 nucleotides agree with TRBD2. CDR3 length: 16 amino acids. Germline CDR1 and CDR2: MNHEY and SVGAGI. Trimming removed 2 bases from V and 9 bases from J; junction bases left unmatched: 11.

This chain joins TRBV2 and TRBJ1-2; 8 bases agree with TRBD1. This CDR3 has 14 amino acids. After removal of 6 bases from V and 3 bases from J, the junction contained 6 bases not matched to a gene. Germline CDR1 reads SNHLY; CDR2 reads FYNNEI. Here the CDR3 reads CASRPTGVDYGYTF. The CDR3 DNA sequence: TGTGCCAGCAGACCGACAGGGGTGGACTATGGCTACACCTTC.

In its sample, this clone was seen once. This same CDR3 is encoded by further DNA sequences in the sample. The gene calls are TRBV9 and TRBJ1-2; D is perhaps TRBD1 (6 bases). The germline V gene encodes CDR1 SGDLS and CDR2 YYNGEE. This CDR3 comprises 12 residues. V dropped 0 bases and J dropped 8 bases, with 8 bases sitting between them. In DNA form, the CDR3 reads TGTGCCAGCAGCGTAGAGGGGGAGGGCTACACCTTC. Residues: CASSVEGEGYTF.

In DNA, the CDR3 is TGTGCCAGCAGTGAAAAGGGACAGGGGATCTACGAGCAGTACTTC. Its protein product is CASSEKGQGIYEQYF. The rearrangement joins TRBV2 to TRBJ2-7; 10 bases are a match to TRBD1. CDR1 and CDR2 from the germline V gene are SNHLY and FYNNEI. The CDR3 has 15 amino acids. Trimming cost V 2 bases and J 3 bases; bases outside gene matches: 4. Full variable domain (missing parts from reference TRBV2 and TRBJ2-7): EPEVTQTPSHQVTQMGQEVILRCVPISNHLYFYWYRQILGQKVEFLVSFYNNEISEKSEIFDDQFSVERPDGSNFTLKIRSTKLEDSAMYFCASSEKGQGIYEQYFGPGTRLTVT.

V is TRBV15 and J is TRBJ2-7; TRBD2 matches at 14 bases. V lost 3 bases to trimming and J lost 5 bases; unmatched junction nucleotides: 6. This CDR3 is built from 16 residues. In germline, CDR1 is LNHNV, CDR2 YYDKDF (reference sequence). CDR3: CATSRGTGLAGDEQYF. The CDR3 nucleotides read TGTGCCACCAGCAGGGGGACGGGACTAGCGGGAGACGAGCAGTACTTC. Variable domain in full (rest from reference TRBV15 and TRBJ2-7): DAMVIQNPRYQVTQFGKPVTLSCSQTLNHNVMYWYQQKSSQAPKLLFHYYDKDFNNEADTPDNFQSRRPNTSFCFLDIRSPGLGDTAMYLCATSRGTGLAGDEQYFGPGTRLTVT.

The chain couples TRBV4-1 to TRBJ2-1; D is perhaps TRBD2 (5 bases). CDR1 and CDR2 (germline): MGHRA, YSYEKL. The ends were cut back, 1 base at V and 6 bases at J, with 7 bases in the middle. The CDR3 extends over 13 amino acids. The CDR3: CASSQGTFNEQFF. The CDR3 DNA is TGCGCCAGCAGCCAAGGGACTTTCAATGAGCAGTTCTTC.